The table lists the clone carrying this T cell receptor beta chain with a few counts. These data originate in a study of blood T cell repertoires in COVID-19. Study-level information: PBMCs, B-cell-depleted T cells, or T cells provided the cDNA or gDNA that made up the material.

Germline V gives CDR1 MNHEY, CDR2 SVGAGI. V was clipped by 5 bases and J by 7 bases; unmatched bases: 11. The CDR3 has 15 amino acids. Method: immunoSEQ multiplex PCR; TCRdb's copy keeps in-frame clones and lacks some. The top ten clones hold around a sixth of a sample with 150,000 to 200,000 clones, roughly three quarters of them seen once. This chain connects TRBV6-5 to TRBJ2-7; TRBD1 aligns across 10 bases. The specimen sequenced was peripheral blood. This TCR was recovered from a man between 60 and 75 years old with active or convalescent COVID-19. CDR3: CASSPRQGAPGEQYF. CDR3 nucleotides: TGTGCCAGCAGTCCCCGACAGGGGGCGCCGGGTGAGCAGTACTTC.